One and the same sample provided the 6 T cell receptor beta chains below, sequenced in a study of CD8 T cells in ankylosing spondylitis (dated 2017 in TCRdb). The method behind the library was 5' RACE. Sequencer: Illumina HiSeq 2500. TCRdb reprocessed the public reads (quality trimming at Q25 with fastp, clone calling with MiXCR) and kept in-frame beta chains. Duplicate CDR3 protein sequences are folded into a single record with the most common DNA and genes. The sample has 200,000 or so distinct CDR3 sequences on record, 15% to 20% of them singletons. 4.3% of the sample is taken by the ten largest. Sequencing used blood, either unsorted or a sorted T cell fraction (not recorded which). These receptors all stem from a male donor under 35 with ankylosing spondylitis or in good health (not recorded which). Donor details come from another sample of the same person, matched by shared clones.

This clonotype came up a few times. V gene TRBV25-1 combines with J gene TRBJ2-5, with D possibly matching TRBD2 (5 bases). The CDR3 is 16 residues long. Germline-derived CDR1 and CDR2 are MGHDK and SYGVNS. V lost 1 base and J lost 4, with 16 bases in between. The CDR3 loop is CASSELGSYAGETQYF. The CDR3, as DNA: TGTGCCAGCAGTGAATTAGGCAGCTACGCGGGAGAGACCCAGTACTTC.

This clonotype was seen repeatedly, ten times or more. The chain joins TRBV14 to TRBJ2-7; tentatively, D is TRBD2 (5 bases). This CDR3 comprises 15 residues. Trimming took off 4 bases at V and 3 bases at J, with 16 bases between the two ends. Looked up from germline, CDR1 is SGHDN and CDR2 is FVKESK. CDR3 coding DNA: TGTGCCAGCAGCCCCGTCCCCGGGATTCTCTACGAGCAGTACTTC. Protein: CASSPVPGILYEQYF.

This clonotype was observed many times. The gene calls are TRBV6-5 and TRBJ2-5; D possibly corresponds to TRBD1 (6 bases). Germline values: CDR1 MNHEY, CDR2 SVGAGI. The CDR3 is 14 residues long. V lost 5 bases, J lost 3 bases, and 13 bases lay in between. The CDR3 sequence is CASSHGQLEETQYF. Written as DNA, the CDR3 is TGTGCCAGCAGTCACGGACAGCTCGAAGAGACCCAGTACTTC.

This clonotype has at least ten counts. The rearrangement links TRBV27 to TRBJ1-5; D gene ambiguous. The CDR3 covers 14 residues. The germline V gene has CDR1 MNHEY and CDR2 SMNVEV (reference sequence). Trimming removed 4 bases at V and 5 bases at J, with 12 bases between. CDR3 amino acids: CASSSYDTYQPQHF. As DNA, the CDR3 is TGTGCCAGCAGTTCGTATGACACGTATCAGCCCCAGCATTTT.

This clonotype occurred many times. As DNA, the CDR3 is TGTGCCACCAGTGATATTCCAGCAGCGAGCACCGGGGAGCTGTTTTTT. Its protein product is CATSDIPAASTGELFF. This chain connects TRBV24-1 to TRBJ2-2, with unresolved D. The V gene's germline CDR1 is KGHDR and CDR2 SFDVKD. The CDR3 loop spans 16 amino acids. V gave up 3 bases and J gave up 4 bases, with 14 bases separating them.

This clonotype was counted ten times or more. The chain recombines TRBV9 with TRBJ2-3; D not certain. The CDR3 runs 13 residues. The germline V gene has CDR1 SGDLS and CDR2 YYNGEE. V was trimmed by 3 bases and J by 3 bases, leaving 8 bases between them. The CDR3 loop reads CASSGAFTDTQYF. The CDR3 DNA follows: TGTGCCAGCAGCGGAGCTTTTACAGATACGCAGTATTTT.